This T cell receptor (beta chain) stems from a study of T cells in Graves' hyperthyroidism and ophthalmopathy (dated by TCRdb to between 2018 and 2021). About the investigation overall: Peripheral blood was collected at initial diagnosis, before any treatment. A discovery cohort of about a hundred patients, roughly 45 with Graves' ophthalmopathy and over 55 with stable Graves' hyperthyroidism, was used to find distinguishing TCR V-J signatures. An independent validation cohort of under 20 hyperthyroidism patients and 17 patients who later progressed to ophthalmopathy tested prospective prediction of ophthalmopathy. The roughly 91 discovery patients were randomly divided into training and test sets at a 7:3 ratio. Thyroid tissue and blood T-cell repertoires from over 5 Graves' hyperthyroidism patients were also compared in the study. After blood sampling, hyperthyroidism patients were treated with methimazole at a starting dose of 30 mg daily, and ophthalmopathy patients were treated with high-dose intravenous methylprednisolone. The paper describes TCR Vbeta CDR3 sequencing of about 140 peripheral blood samples, made up of 43 ophthalmopathy patients, roughly 80 hyperthyroidism patients and 17 progressor patients.

A patient counted as having stable Graves' hyperthyroidism if no progression to ophthalmopathy occurred over 18 months of follow-up. The hyperthyroidism patients were between 18 and 65 years old and newly diagnosed, with a disease duration of less than 2 months. Exclusion was applied to patients with uncontrolled infections, other autoimmune diseases, pregnancy or lactation. Clinical symptoms, serum thyroxine and TRAb, thyroid ultrasound, and orbital computed tomography formed the basis for the diagnoses. Ficoll-Paque density gradient centrifugation was used to isolate PBMCs from under 11 ml of fresh peripheral blood. Trizol reagent was used to extract total RNA, and RNA quality was then checked on an Agilent 2100 Bioanalyzer. V was cut back by 7 bases and J by 2 bases, leaving a gap of 15 bases between them. From its cysteine to its phenylalanine, the CDR3 spans 14 amino acids. The read is trimmed to its CDR3 DNA, 42 bases read in frame from base 1. CDR1 and CDR2, looked up from the germline V gene, are SNHLY and FYNNEI.

This clonotype was seen repeatedly, ten times or more. Its antigen remains undetermined. The input lacks base qualities; no much larger clone sits a single base away. The TCR beta CDR3 regions were amplified from the RNA transcripts. The first round of RT-PCR for the TCR CDR3 was performed with the HTBI primer set and the Qiagen OneStep RT-PCR kit. The libraries were constructed in a second round of multiplex PCR and then size-selected and purified. Libraries were sequenced paired-end with 100 bp reads on an Illumina HiSeq2000. The paper's data handling went like this. Raw data were processed with SOAPnuke, discarding reads with adapters, uncalled bases, mean Phred below 15, or no exact constant-primer or identifier match. COPE v1.2.5 was used to merge high-quality paired reads, and clonotypes were defined as unique nucleotide sequences. MiTCR v1.1 was used to align clonotypes to the IMGT TRBV, TRBD and TRBJ reference segments. Only V-J combinations with frequency above 0.0001, covering about 99% of repertoires, were analysed. A TCS score was defined as the ratio of F50 (clonal expansion) to E x V (chaos), with BLOSUM62-based TCRdist applied between CDR3 peptides within each V-J. Welch's t-statistics and random forest reduced 500 to 650 V-J features to 13, which were used in a naive Bayes classifier (R e1071). TCRdb cleaned the public reads at Q25 with fastp, built clones with MiXCR and kept in-frame beta chains. Duplicate CDR3 protein sequences are folded into a single record with the most common DNA and genes. Here the V and J calls rest on TCRdb's processing, not on the authors' analysis. This sample lists fewer than 600,000 distinct CDR3 sequences; 13% to 15% were detected once. The ten largest clones add up to around 17% of the sample.

Broader findings and caveats from the paper: A model built on a 13 V-J signature distinguished ophthalmopathy from stable hyperthyroidism, reaching about 89% sensitivity and around 81% specificity in cross-validation and 80%/75% in testing. No statistical method was used to fix the sample size in advance, and group allocation was not hidden from the investigators. Most expanded thyroid clonotypes (frequency above 0.001) were also detected in blood, a finding suggesting that blood repertoires may reflect thyroid immune responses. In validation, the model predicted progression to ophthalmopathy a median of approximately 6.3 months before onset, with approximately 70% sensitivity and roughly 73% specificity.

The clonotype was recovered from a woman aged 18-29 years with Graves' hyperthyroidism. The rearranged chain carries TRBV2 and TRBJ2-7, with a tentative D gene TRBD2 over 6 matching bases. The source material was blood. For the CDR3, the sequence is CASIVSSGAYEQYF. The sequenced DNA: TGTGCCAGCATTGTGAGTAGCGGAGCCTACGAGCAGTACTTC. With the portions outside the CDR3 filled from the reference TRBV2 and TRBJ2-7 genes, the complete variable region becomes EPEVTQTPSHQVTQMGQEVILRCVPISNHLYFYWYRQILGQKVEFLVSFYNNEISEKSEIFDDQFSVERPDGSNFTLKIRSTKLEDSAMYFCASIVSSGAYEQYFGPGTRLTVT.